A selection of T cell receptor beta chains follows, all from one sample in a study of blood T cells in healthy people across ages. TCRdb reprocessed the 5' RACE reads with MiXCR, giving one entry per CDR3 protein. This sample carries 450,000 to 700,000 distinct CDR3 sequences, 27% of them seen once, and the ten largest clones take around a sixth. Input material: blood. Receptors originate from a woman between 70 and 85 years old in good health. The CDR3 runs from the conserved cysteine through the conserved F or W. D genes are given only for firm matches. Some rows mark clone size as missing; the rest say once, few, many or name a class of expanded clone.

size	V	D	J	DNA	CDR3
NA	TRBV20-1	TRBD2	TRBJ2-1	TGCAGTGCTAGAAGGGGGACTAGCGGACCCTACAATGAGCAGTTCTTC	CSARRGTSGPYNEQFF
few	TRBV7-9	NA	TRBJ1-1	TGTGCCAGCAGCTTAAGACAGGTTAACACTGAAGCTTTCTTT	CASSLRQVNTEAFF
NA	TRBV7-2	NA	TRBJ2-1	TGTGCCAGCAGCTTCGCGATTGAGCAGTTCTTC	CASSFAIEQFF
few	TRBV5-5	NA	TRBJ2-5	TGTGCCAGCAGCCAGGGCATGGGGGAAGAGACCCAGTACTTC	CASSQGMGEETQYF
few	TRBV5-1	TRBD1	TRBJ2-3	TGCGCCAGCAGCTTGGAGAGGACAGGGAACACAGATACGCAGTATTTT	CASSLERTGNTDTQYF
few	TRBV6-5	NA	TRBJ1-4	TGTGCCAGCAGTCCCGGACTGACTAATGAAAAACTGTTTTTT	CASSPGLTNEKLFF
NA	TRBV7-9	NA	TRBJ1-1	TGTGCCAGCAGTCAAAAGGAGGGGCCAAGGGACACTGAAGCTTTCTTT	CASSQKEGPRDTEAFF
NA	TRBV27	TRBD1	TRBJ2-1	TGTGCCAGCAGGGTACAGGGGGGCAATGAGCAGTTCTTC	CASRVQGGNEQFF
many	TRBV6-2/TRBV6-3	NA	TRBJ2-7	TGTGCCAGCAGGGACTTTGGCGGGCCCTACGAGCAGTACTTC	CASRDFGGPYEQYF
once	TRBV28	TRBD1	TRBJ1-2	TGTGCCAGCAGTTTGGGAAGACAGGGTAGTGGCTACACCTTC	CASSLGRQGSGYTF
NA	TRBV2	TRBD1	TRBJ2-5	TGTGCCAGCACCCCGGACAGGGGAAAGACCCAGTACTTC	CASTPDRGKTQYF
NA	TRBV5-1	NA	TRBJ2-1	TGCGCCAGCATGTATTACAATGAGCAGTTCTTC	CASMYYNEQFF
few	TRBV6-6	TRBD2	TRBJ2-3	TGTGCCAGCAGTTACTCGCGTCCAGCGGGGGGGTCAGATACGCAGTATTTT	CASSYSRPAGGSDTQYF
few	TRBV4-2	NA	TRBJ1-2	TGTGCCAGCAGCCAAGATTGGACGGGGAACTATGGCTACACCTTC	CASSQDWTGNYGYTF
NA	TRBV20-1	NA	TRBJ2-5	TGCAGTGCTAGAGACTCCCCGGGGGCGGTAAGAGAGACCCAGTACTTC	CSARDSPGAVRETQYF
NA	TRBV5-1	TRBD2	TRBJ2-7	TGCGCCAGCGAGATAGATGGGCGGGGGGGCGACGAGCAGTACTTC	CASEIDGRGGDEQYF
NA	TRBV5-6	NA	TRBJ1-4	TGTGCCAGCAGCCTCGGTGCAAAGGAAAAACTGTTTTTT	CASSLGAKEKLFF
many	TRBV7-6	NA	TRBJ1-3	TGTGCCAGCAGCTTAGGACTGAGTGGAAACACCATATATTTT	CASSLGLSGNTIYF
many	TRBV4-2	NA	TRBJ1-6	TGTGCCAGCAGCCAAGGGGCCCCAGGGCTTGGGCCCCTCCACTTT	CASSQGAPGLGPLHF
NA	TRBV7-9	TRBD1	TRBJ1-2	TGTGCCAGCAGACCGTCGGGACAGGGTGTATTCTATGGCTACACCTTC	CASRPSGQGVFYGYTF
few	TRBV5-1	TRBD1	TRBJ2-4	TGCGCCAGCAGCGCCGGGACAGGGGGAGACATTCAGTACTTC	CASSAGTGGDIQYF
many	TRBV5-1	NA	TRBJ2-7	TGCGCCAGCAGCTTGCCCGACACGTACGAGCAGTACTTC	CASSLPDTYEQYF
NA	TRBV7-2	NA	TRBJ2-7	TGTGCCAGCAGCTTAGAGGGCTGGCAGGCCCCACTCTCCTACGAGCAGTACTTC	CASSLEGWQAPLSYEQYF
few	TRBV14	TRBD1	TRBJ1-2	TGTGCCAGCAGCCAACTTACAGGGGGGCTCAACTATGGCTACACCTTC	CASSQLTGGLNYGYTF
few	TRBV15	NA	TRBJ2-1	TGTGCCACCAGCAGAGATGGGAATAAGGATGAGCAGTTCTTC	CATSRDGNKDEQFF
few	TRBV24-1	NA	TRBJ1-1	TGTGCCACCAGTGCCGGAGGGGACAAAAACACTGAAGCTTTCTTT	CATSAGGDKNTEAFF
NA	TRBV6-1	TRBD1	TRBJ1-2	TGTGCCAGCAGCCGGGACAGGTGGGACTATGGCTACACCTTC	CASSRDRWDYGYTF
NA	TRBV7-2	NA	TRBJ2-1	TGTGCCAGCAGCTTAAATTCGGGACACCGGGCCAATGAGCAGTTCTTC	CASSLNSGHRANEQFF
few	TRBV7-9	NA	TRBJ1-1	TGTGCCAGCAGCTTAGAACCAGGGGCGGGATTCACTGAAGCTTTCTTT	CASSLEPGAGFTEAFF
NA	TRBV2	TRBD2	TRBJ2-1	TGTGCCAGCAGGGCGACTAGCGGGGGTGGGTCGGAGCAGTTCTTC	CASRATSGGGSEQFF
NA	TRBV12-3/TRBV12-4	TRBD2	TRBJ2-1	TGTGCCAGCAGAAGAGCGGGGGGGCCTGACAATGAGCAGTTCTTC	CASRRAGGPDNEQFF
NA	TRBV10-3	NA	TRBJ2-5	TGTGCCATCAGTGAGAGGGCAGGGGAGACCCAGTACTTC	CAISERAGETQYF
NA	TRBV5-1	TRBD1	TRBJ2-7	TGCGCCAGCAGCTCCAGTGGGACAGGGCTTGACGAGCAGTACTTC	CASSSSGTGLDEQYF
once	TRBV5-1	NA	TRBJ2-7	TGCGCCAGCAGCTTGGAGCCGAGGGGGGGCGAGCAGTACTTC	CASSLEPRGGEQYF
NA	TRBV7-9	NA	TRBJ2-3	TGTGCCAGCAGCTTAGAAGTGGATACGCAGTATTTT	CASSLEVDTQYF
many	TRBV4-3	TRBD1	TRBJ2-5	TGCGCCAGCAGCCAAGGACAGGGAGCGTGGGAGACCCAGTACTTC	CASSQGQGAWETQYF
NA	TRBV24-1	NA	TRBJ1-2	TGTGCCACCAGTGATTCCGACCCGCTGGGTGACTATGGCTACACCTTC	CATSDSDPLGDYGYTF
NA	TRBV15	NA	TRBJ2-5	TGTGCCACCAGCAGAGATCTTGCCCTGTACCAAGAGACCCAGTACTTC	CATSRDLALYQETQYF
NA	TRBV5-1	TRBD1	TRBJ1-1	TGCGCCAGCAGCTTTCAGGGGGTGGACACTGAAGCTTTCTTT	CASSFQGVDTEAFF
NA	TRBV30	NA	TRBJ1-5	TGTGCCTGGAGTGAACAGGGAAATCAGCCCCAGCATTTT	CAWSEQGNQPQHF
NA	TRBV15	TRBD2	TRBJ2-5	TGTGCCACCAGCGACTCGGGACTAGCGGGGCTCCAAGAGACCCAGTACTTC	CATSDSGLAGLQETQYF